One and the same sample provided the 4 T cell receptor beta chains below, sequenced in a study of blood T cell repertoires in COVID-19. Sequencing used immunoSEQ multiplex PCR; TCRdb keeps in-frame clones, though not all of them. The sample carries fewer than 250,000 clones, over 80% recorded once. The material sequenced was peripheral blood. These receptors were obtained from a woman aged 55-70 years with active or convalescent COVID-19.

The V call is TRBV15, the J call TRBJ2-2; the D gene is possibly TRBD1 (5 bases). The CDR3 consists of 15 residues. The germline V gene has CDR1 LNHNV and CDR2 YYDKDF (reference sequence). The V gene lost 4 bases and the J gene lost 0 bases, with 9 bases spanning the gap. CDR3 in amino acids: CATSTRTPNTGELFF. Here the CDR3 DNA reads TGTGCCACCAGCACTCGGACACCGAACACCGGGGAGCTGTTTTTT.

CDR3 nucleotide sequence: TGTGCCAGCAGTAGGGACAGTAGAGAAAAACTGTTTTTT. The encoded protein is CASSRDSREKLFF. V gene TRBV6-5 combines with J gene TRBJ1-4; 7 bases match TRBD1. The CDR3 sequence is 13 residues long. Germline V gives CDR1 MNHEY, CDR2 SVGAGI. Trimming at V came to 5 bases and at J to 8 bases, leaving 5 bases not matched to a gene.

The rearrangement links TRBV6-6 to TRBJ2-3, with D unclear. This CDR3 spans 12 amino acids. Trimming shortened V by 2 bases and J by 6 bases, and 6 bases separated the two germline ends. Germline CDR1 is MNHNY and CDR2 is SVGAGI (reference sequence). In DNA, the CDR3 is TGTGCCAGCAGTTACATCGAGGATACGCAGTATTTT. Protein product: CASSYIEDTQYF.

The chain uses TRBV2 and TRBJ2-1; 8 positions match TRBD2. Germline V gene sequence: CDR1 SNHLY, CDR2 FYNNEI. The trim removed 0 bases at V and 3 bases at J, leaving 4 bases unmatched. The CDR3 consists of 16 residues. CDR3 region: CASSEALSGNYNEQFF. The DNA of the CDR3 is TGTGCCAGCAGTGAAGCCCTTAGCGGGAACTACAATGAGCAGTTCTTC.